This T cell receptor beta chain appears in the sequencing data of a study of CD8+ T cells in alopecia areata. Study-wide background: Those patients who were treated received oral tofacitinib, which was given at 5 to 10 mg twice daily for moderate-to-severe alopecia areata.

Treatment described: oral pan-JAK inhibitor, 5-10 mg twice daily. Extracted RNA was reverse transcribed, and the resulting cDNA served as sequencing template. The method was immunoSEQ multiplex PCR; TCRdb's version includes in-frame clones alone and lacks a portion of them. The repertoire holds roughly 120,000 clones, with 53% as singletons. The CDR3 is made up of 11 amino acids. V was trimmed by 8 bases and J by 7 bases, leaving 12 bases between them. Germline V gene sequence: CDR1 SGHDN, CDR2 FVKESK. The TCR sequence derives from a human donor with alopecia areata. This material consisted of CD4+ T cells sorted from blood, taken at week 4, from a patient treated with tofacitinib. The chain links TRBV14 to TRBJ2-7; perhaps TRBD2 as D (6 bases). CDR3 in DNA: TGTGCCAGCGGGGCGGGGCGGGAGCAGTACTTC. Its translation: CASGAGREQYF.